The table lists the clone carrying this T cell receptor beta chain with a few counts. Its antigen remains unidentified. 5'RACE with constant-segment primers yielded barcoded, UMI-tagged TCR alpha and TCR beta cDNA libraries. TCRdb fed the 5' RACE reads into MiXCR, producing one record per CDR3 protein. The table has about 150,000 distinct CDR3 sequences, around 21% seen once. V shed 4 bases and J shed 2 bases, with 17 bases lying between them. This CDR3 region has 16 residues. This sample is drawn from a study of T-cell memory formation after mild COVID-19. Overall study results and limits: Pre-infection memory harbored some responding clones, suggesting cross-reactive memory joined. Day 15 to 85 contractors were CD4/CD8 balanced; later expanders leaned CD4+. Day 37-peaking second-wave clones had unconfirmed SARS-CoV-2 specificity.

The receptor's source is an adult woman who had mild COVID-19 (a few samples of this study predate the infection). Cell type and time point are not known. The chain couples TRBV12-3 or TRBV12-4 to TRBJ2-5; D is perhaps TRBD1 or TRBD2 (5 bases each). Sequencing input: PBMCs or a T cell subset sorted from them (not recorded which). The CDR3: CASSSLLGATQETQYF. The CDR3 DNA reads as TGTGCCAGCAGTTCCCTCCTCGGGGCCACTCAAGAGACCCAGTACTTC.